This T cell receptor (beta chain) was identified during a study of blood T cell repertoires in COVID-19. The wider study: T cells, B-cell-depleted T cells, or PBMCs supplied cDNA or gDNA.

TCRdb's table, derived via immunoSEQ multiplex PCR, lists solely in-frame clones and lacks some. This table holds 350,000 to 550,000 clones, roughly 87% found once. This CDR3 has 14 residues. Germline V gene lookup returns CDR1 SGHTS and CDR2 YDEGEE. The V end lost 0 bases, the J end lost 4 bases, and 11 bases lay between the germline ends. This TCR came from a woman aged 18-29 years with acute COVID-19. Sequences were obtained from PBMCs or T cells enriched from blood (not recorded which). The chain joins TRBV5-8 to TRBJ2-7; D not certain. CDR3 in amino acids: CASSLGPVEYEQYF. CDR3 coding DNA: TGTGCCAGCAGCTTGGGCCCGGTCGAGTACGAGCAGTACTTC. Based on the CDR3 plus reference TRBV5-8 and TRBJ2-7, the full variable domain is EAGVTQSPTHLIKTRGQQATLRCSPISGHTSVYWYQQALGLGLQFLLWYDEGEERNRGNFPPRFSGRQFPNYSSELNVNALELEDSALYLCASSLGPVEYEQYFGPGTRLTVT.